This T cell receptor (beta chain) was identified in a study of neurological immune-mediated disorders. Using its own MiXCR run on the 5' RACE reads, TCRdb lists one record per CDR3 protein. The sample carries 35,000 to 50,000 distinct CDR3 sequences, approximately 14% recorded once. From germline, CDR1 is SGHRS and CDR2 YFSETQ. This CDR3 contains 9 residues. V lost 5 bases to trimming and J lost 9 bases, with 2 bases between them. This clonotype appeared many times. This chain joins TRBV5-1 and TRBJ2-2; D not certain. Sequenced sample: CD4+ T cells from blood. The TCR originated in a woman aged 55-75 years with HTLV-1-associated myelopathy (HAM/TSP). This chain's CDR3 is CASSRELFF. The CDR3 DNA follows: TGCGCCAGCAGTCGGGAGCTGTTTTTT. Variable domain in full (rest from reference TRBV5-1 and TRBJ2-2): KAGVTQTPRYLIKTRGQQVTLSCSPISGHRSVSWYQQTPGQGLQFLFEYFSETQRNKGNFPGRFSGRQFSNSRSEMNVSTLELGDSALYLCASSRELFFGEGSRLTVL.